The clone carrying this T cell receptor beta chain has a single count. The antigen remains undetermined. The sample originates from a study of cytomegalovirus exposure and HLA in healthy donors. V trimming: 1 base; J trimming: 7 bases; junction bases outside the gene matches: 4. The CDR3 is made up of 13 amino acids. Germline-derived CDR1 and CDR2 are SEHNR and FQNEAQ (reference sequence). The study's findings and limits: Within a later analysis, the majority of CMV-associated TCR beta chains appeared HLA-restricted.

PCR employed 60 Vbeta and 13 Jbeta primers. TCRdb keeps only in-frame clones here, not all; method: immunoSEQ multiplex PCR. The data show 170,000 or so clones, around 81% seen once. Sequencing was performed on PBMCs. The chain couples TRBV7-9 to TRBJ2-7, with 7 bases fitting TRBD1. The receptor was derived from a woman aged 25-40 years in good health and CMV-seronegative. The CDR3 reads CASSLGQGDEQYF. The CDR3 bases are TGTGCCAGCAGCTTAGGACAGGGTGATGAGCAGTACTTC.